A selection of T cell receptor beta chains follows, all from one sample in a study of cytomegalovirus exposure and HLA in healthy donors. Measured with immunoSEQ multiplex PCR; TCRdb has only the in-frame clones, and not every one. The table for this sample gives over 110,000 clones. Sequences were obtained from PBMCs. The receptors shown here come from a male donor in good health and CMV-seronegative. The CDR3 runs from the conserved cysteine through the conserved F or W. The D gene is left open where the match is weak.

DNA: TGTGCCAGTACCACCACAACCAGGGCGGACAATCAGCCCCAGCATTTT; CDR3: CASTTTTRADNQPQHF; V: TRBV19; D: .; J: TRBJ1-5
DNA: TGCGCCAGCAGCCAAGAAATGTTAGCGGGGGGGAACACAGATACGCAGTATTTT; CDR3: CASSQEMLAGGNTDTQYF; V: TRBV4-3; D: TRBD2; J: TRBJ2-3
DNA: TGTGCCAGCAGCCCTGGGGGACAGGGTACCAATGAGCAGTTCTTC; CDR3: CASSPGGQGTNEQFF; V: TRBV9; D: TRBD1; J: TRBJ2-1
DNA: TGTGCCTGGAGTGTACTTGTTGGACCCGGGAGGGCAGATACGCAGTATTTT; CDR3: CAWSVLVGPGRADTQYF; V: TRBV30; D: TRBD2; J: TRBJ2-3
DNA: TGTGCCAGCACACAGAACTATGGCTACACCTTC; CDR3: CASTQNYGYTF; V: TRBV28; D: .; J: TRBJ1-2
DNA: TGTGCCAGCAGCGTAGAGGGAGGCAATCAGCCCCAGCATTTT; CDR3: CASSVEGGNQPQHF; V: TRBV9; D: .; J: TRBJ1-5
DNA: TGTGCCGGTTCCTTAGCGGCTAGCTCCTACAATGAGCAGTTCTTC; CDR3: CAGSLAASSYNEQFF; V: TRBV2; D: .; J: TRBJ2-1
DNA: TGTGCCAGCAGTTCCCTAAATGGGGAGCTGTTTTTT; CDR3: CASSSLNGELFF; V: TRBV6-5; D: .; J: TRBJ2-2
DNA: TGTGCCAGCACCAACCGGGGGAGTACCTACGAGCAGTACTTC; CDR3: CASTNRGSTYEQYF; V: TRBV6-6; D: .; J: TRBJ2-7
DNA: TGTGCCACCGAAGACAGGTCGGGGAACACTGAAGCTTTCTTT; CDR3: CATEDRSGNTEAFF; V: TRBV2; D: .; J: TRBJ1-1
DNA: TGTGCCAGCAGTCCTCTCCCGGACAGGGATAATTCACCCCTCCACTTT; CDR3: CASSPLPDRDNSPLHF; V: TRBV27; D: TRBD1; J: TRBJ1-6
DNA: TGCAGCGTAGCGGGGCTACGCTACAATGAGCAGTTCTTC; CDR3: CSVAGLRYNEQFF; V: TRBV29-1; D: TRBD2; J: TRBJ2-1
DNA: TGTGCCATCAGTGGCTCGGGGGGGGATCAGCCCCAGCATTTT; CDR3: CAISGSGGDQPQHF; V: TRBV10-3; D: .; J: TRBJ1-5
DNA: TGCGCCAGCAGCCAAGAAAGGGCAGGAGGCGAAAAACTGTTTTTT; CDR3: CASSQERAGGEKLFF; V: TRBV4-1; D: .; J: TRBJ1-4
DNA: TGTGCCAGCAGCTTAGGCGGCTCCTATAATTCACCCCTCCACTTT; CDR3: CASSLGGSYNSPLHF; V: TRBV13; D: .; J: TRBJ1-6
DNA: TGTGCCAGTACCGGGGGGGTGGACAGGAACACCGGGGAGCTGTTTTTT; CDR3: CASTGGVDRNTGELFF; V: TRBV19; D: TRBD2; J: TRBJ2-2
DNA: TGTGCCAGCAGGACAGCTAATAATGAAAAACTGTTTTTT; CDR3: CASRTANNEKLFF; V: TRBV7-9; D: .; J: TRBJ1-4
DNA: TGTGCCAGCAGCCGAGGTGGGGGGGAGGGGACCCAGTACTTC; CDR3: CASSRGGGEGTQYF; V: TRBV7-2; D: TRBD2; J: TRBJ2-5
DNA: TGTGCCAGTAGTATACGAGGGGGACAGGGGGCAGATACGCAGTATTTT; CDR3: CASSIRGGQGADTQYF; V: TRBV19; D: TRBD1; J: TRBJ2-3
DNA: TGTGCCAGCAGCGTAGACGGCGACGCGGGGGTGGTCGCTGAAGCTTTCTTT; CDR3: CASSVDGDAGVVAEAFF; V: TRBV9; D: .; J: TRBJ1-1
DNA: TGTGCCACCAGCGACGACAGTATCCCCTACGAGCAGTACTTC; CDR3: CATSDDSIPYEQYF; V: TRBV15; D: .; J: TRBJ2-7
DNA: TGCAGCGTCGACGGACTAGCGGGAGATAGGTCCTACGAGCAGTACTTC; CDR3: CSVDGLAGDRSYEQYF; V: TRBV29-1; D: TRBD2; J: TRBJ2-7
DNA: TGTGCCAGCAGTGAATCGGGAGCTGAAGCTTTCTTT; CDR3: CASSESGAEAFF; V: TRBV25-1; D: .; J: TRBJ1-1
DNA: TGTGCCAGCAGTGATTCACTAGGGCCGGTGACCGGGGAGCTGTTTTTT; CDR3: CASSDSLGPVTGELFF; V: TRBV6-1; D: .; J: TRBJ2-2
DNA: TGCGCCAGCAGCCAAGATCGAGGAGTCTACGAGCAGTACTTC; CDR3: CASSQDRGVYEQYF; V: TRBV4-3; D: .; J: TRBJ2-7
DNA: TGCGCCAGCAGCCAGGTTCAGGGGTATACTGGCTACACCTTC; CDR3: CASSQVQGYTGYTF; V: TRBV4-3; D: .; J: TRBJ1-2
DNA: TGTGCCAGCAGCCCGTGGGGGCCCATAGGCAATCAGCCCCAGCATTTT; CDR3: CASSPWGPIGNQPQHF; V: TRBV7-2; D: .; J: TRBJ1-5
DNA: TGTGCCAGCAGCCCCTGGGACAGGGGAGGCCACGAGCAGTACTTC; CDR3: CASSPWDRGGHEQYF; V: TRBV5-4; D: TRBD1; J: TRBJ2-7
DNA: TGTGCCTGGAGTTCAACAGGCACAGATACGCAGTATTTT; CDR3: CAWSSTGTDTQYF; V: TRBV30; D: .; J: TRBJ2-3
DNA: TGTGCCAGCAGTGGCCCCGACAGGCCCAATCAGCCCCAGCATTTT; CDR3: CASSGPDRPNQPQHF; V: TRBV6-1; D: .; J: TRBJ1-5
DNA: TGTGCCAGCAGTTCGGGACAGGGCTTGGGCGAGCAGTACTTC; CDR3: CASSSGQGLGEQYF; V: TRBV27; D: TRBD1; J: TRBJ2-7
DNA: TGTGCCAGCAGCTTAGTGGGACAGGGGAATTCACCCCTCCACTTT; CDR3: CASSLVGQGNSPLHF; V: TRBV7-9; D: TRBD1; J: TRBJ1-6
DNA: TGTGCCATCGGGACAGGGGTTAACACTGAAGCTTTCTTT; CDR3: CAIGTGVNTEAFF; V: TRBV10-3; D: TRBD1; J: TRBJ1-1
DNA: TGCAGCGTTGGGACTAGCGGGCCTAACGAGCAGTACTTC; CDR3: CSVGTSGPNEQYF; V: TRBV29-1; D: TRBD2; J: TRBJ2-7
DNA: TGCGCCAGCAGCTTGGGGCTAGCGGGAGGAGATACGCAGTATTTT; CDR3: CASSLGLAGGDTQYF; V: TRBV5-1; D: TRBD2; J: TRBJ2-3
DNA: TGTGCCAGCCAAACAGGGTTGAAGAACACTGAAGCTTTCTTT; CDR3: CASQTGLKNTEAFF; V: TRBV18; D: .; J: TRBJ1-1
DNA: TGTGCCTGGGCCTTTTTGGCGGGAGCTTTCTTT; CDR3: CAWAFLAGAFF; V: TRBV30; D: .; J: TRBJ1-1